The rows below give T cell receptor beta chains drawn from one sample of a study of cytomegalovirus exposure and HLA in healthy donors. Clones were sequenced by immunoSEQ multiplex PCR, and TCRdb holds only the in-frame ones, with some missing. The repertoire consists of approximately 130,000 clones, with roughly 71% occurring once and the leading ten covering approximately 3%. Sequenced: PBMCs. Receptors originate from a woman aged 40 to 50 in good health and CMV-seropositive. Both conserved end residues are trimmed from each CDR3. Fields, in order: CDR3 protein, J gene, V gene.

CDR3: ASRPDRVSPLH
J: TRBJ1-6
V: TRBV6-5

CDR3: SVEDLGGTEYEQY
J: TRBJ2-7
V: TRBV29-1

CDR3: ASSPYSSRGSQPQH
J: TRBJ1-5
V: TRBV7-6

CDR3: ASSPAAAGSYEQY
J: TRBJ2-7
V: TRBV7-9

CDR3: ASSKWHYGYT
J: TRBJ1-2
V: TRBV19

CDR3: ASSLQEDQPQH
J: TRBJ1-5
V: TRBV27

CDR3: ASSAQGASGYGYT
J: TRBJ1-2
V: TRBV19

CDR3: ASSRQGPGGQETQY
J: TRBJ2-5
V: TRBV6-6

CDR3: ASSVEASGGAYNEQF
J: TRBJ2-1
V: TRBV7-2

CDR3: ASSTTWGPGDEKLF
J: TRBJ1-4
V: TRBV21-1

CDR3: ASTKDGRDQPQH
J: TRBJ1-5
V: TRBV4-1

CDR3: ASSREVAGGINEQF
J: TRBJ2-1
V: TRBV19

CDR3: ASSSRGGELF
J: TRBJ2-2
V: TRBV7-9

CDR3: AISSTGGRGNTIY
J: TRBJ1-3
V: TRBV10-3

CDR3: AISESDGGAGELF
J: TRBJ2-2
V: TRBV10-3

CDR3: ASSHRETGPLH
J: TRBJ1-6
V: TRBV4-1

CDR3: ASGIRADQPQH
J: TRBJ1-5
V: TRBV28

CDR3: ASSPATGGNYGYT
J: TRBJ1-2
V: TRBV5-1

CDR3: ASSLTAGGDGYT
J: TRBJ1-2
V: TRBV7-3

CDR3: ASSIDSAGIYEQY
J: TRBJ2-7
V: TRBV19

CDR3: ASSLSDRGRRNTEAF
J: TRBJ1-1
V: TRBV5-8

CDR3: ASSAGTGGTDTQY
J: TRBJ2-3
V: TRBV9

CDR3: ASSDWGASSNEQF
J: TRBJ2-1
V: TRBV2

CDR3: ASSPKISSGSIYEQF
J: TRBJ2-1
V: TRBV7-2

CDR3: ASSQETGTSGRGQF
J: TRBJ2-1
V: TRBV4-3

CDR3: ATSRDAGNNQPQH
J: TRBJ1-5
V: TRBV15

CDR3: ASSASPETQY
J: TRBJ2-5
V: TRBV6-1

CDR3: ASSTLSLARETQY
J: TRBJ2-5
V: TRBV2

CDR3: ALTGGNNEKLF
J: TRBJ1-4
V: TRBV30

CDR3: ASSFSRQDGEAF
J: TRBJ1-1
V: TRBV5-1

CDR3: ASSYLTGVVYNEQF
J: TRBJ2-1
V: TRBV6-6

CDR3: ASSFSLGGATNQPQH
J: TRBJ1-5
V: TRBV28

CDR3: ASSEDSGQGANYGYT
J: TRBJ1-2
V: TRBV25-1

CDR3: ATSRDQTGFYEQY
J: TRBJ2-7
V: TRBV15

CDR3: ASIASGAGKLF
J: TRBJ1-4
V: TRBV28

CDR3: ASSLLGRGQDTQY
J: TRBJ2-3
V: TRBV5-1

CDR3: ASSLGGTSTDNEQF
J: TRBJ2-1
V: TRBV7-6

CDR3: ASSPGISGYT
J: TRBJ1-2
V: TRBV9

CDR3: ASSQDVQGRPYT
J: TRBJ1-2
V: TRBV4-3

CDR3: ASRQGNNEQF
J: TRBJ2-1
V: TRBV6-5

CDR3: ASSPSPGTGLDYGYT
J: TRBJ1-2
V: TRBV7-9

CDR3: ASSLGWAGGGYGYT
J: TRBJ1-2
V: TRBV5-6

CDR3: ASSLSRVTEAF
J: TRBJ1-1
V: TRBV6-5

CDR3: ASSLLQGLAGDYEQY
J: TRBJ2-7
V: TRBV11-2

CDR3: ASSYTRGEGTEAF
J: TRBJ1-1
V: TRBV6-5

CDR3: ASSSSSTGELF
J: TRBJ2-2
V: TRBV11-3

CDR3: ASSPSRGGWETQY
J: TRBJ2-5
V: TRBV7-2

CDR3: ASSPQAPTSGRRETQY
J: TRBJ2-5
V: TRBV28

CDR3: ASSSGTGARNTIY
J: TRBJ1-3
V: TRBV13

CDR3: ASSLAGGYGYT
J: TRBJ1-2
V: TRBV7-2

CDR3: ASSIEEGRGYT
J: TRBJ1-2
V: TRBV19

CDR3: ASSPRTPGLASGNEQF
J: TRBJ2-1
V: TRBV18

CDR3: ASSLRGQVSNEQF
J: TRBJ2-1
V: TRBV7-3

CDR3: ASSLAGGQTGELF
J: TRBJ2-2
V: TRBV7-3

CDR3: ASSVAGGRVETQY
J: TRBJ2-5
V: TRBV9

CDR3: ASSFEANTEAF
J: TRBJ1-1
V: TRBV5-4

CDR3: ASSLVTGGAVGYYEQY
J: TRBJ2-7
V: TRBV7-2

CDR3: ASSPDSSNQPQH
J: TRBJ1-5
V: TRBV7-2

CDR3: AWSVGAYEQF
J: TRBJ2-1
V: TRBV30